The 25 T cell receptor beta chains listed next were all sequenced from one sample in a study of blood T cell repertoires in COVID-19. The protocol was immunoSEQ multiplex PCR, while the TCRdb copy is restricted to in-frame clones and leaves out a portion. This repertoire shows under 350,000 clones, roughly 85% found once; its top ten account for approximately 7.6%. The material sequenced was peripheral blood. The receptors were sampled from a human donor in a cohort sampled during active COVID-19.

This clone was counted a single time. The chain recombines TRBV15 with TRBJ1-5, with 7 bases that match TRBD1. CDR3 size: 19 residues. With 5 bases clipped from V and 0 bases from J, the junction kept 16 bases outside the gene matches. CDR1 and CDR2 (germline): LNHNV, YYDKDF (reference sequence). The CDR3 loop reads CATSGGPMTGRYSNQPQHF. DNA of the CDR3: TGTGCCACCAGCGGAGGTCCCATGACAGGGAGATATAGCAATCAGCCCCAGCATTTT.

V usage is TRBV6-5 and J usage is TRBJ1-5; 8 positions agree with TRBD1. The V gene end was trimmed by 6 bases and the J gene end by 4 bases; junction bases not matched to a gene: 5. CDR1 is MNHEY and CDR2 is SVGAGI in the germline V gene. CDR3 length: 14 residues. The CDR3 bases are TGTGCCAGCAGGAGAGGACAGGGAAATCAGCCCCAGCATTTT. It translates to CASRRGQGNQPQHF.

The V and J genes are TRBV4-2 and TRBJ2-3, with 8 bases identical to TRBD1. The CDR3 length is 17 residues. Germline V gene sequence: CDR1 LGHNA, CDR2 YNFKEQ. Losses at the gene ends were 1 base for V and 0 bases for J; bases not matched to a gene: 6. CDR3 nucleotide sequence: TGTGCCAGCAGCCAAGGGGGGACAGGCGATAGCACAGATACGCAGTATTTT. Its translation: CASSQGGTGDSTDTQYF.

The chain carries TRBV10-3 and TRBJ1-1; 7 nucleotides match TRBD1. Germline lookup yields CDR1 ENHRY and CDR2 SYGVKD. The CDR3 sequence is 14 residues long. J lost 0 bases, V lost 7 bases, and 5 bases had no gene match. The CDR3 is CAIKETGLNTEAFF. DNA for the CDR3: TGTGCCATCAAGGAGACAGGGTTGAACACTGAAGCTTTCTTT.

The gene calls are TRBV20-1 and TRBJ1-6; D is perhaps TRBD1 (6 bases). V shed 5 bases and J shed 14 bases, with 10 bases lying between them. This CDR3 spans 10 amino acids. Germline values: CDR1 DFQATT, CDR2 SNEGSKA (reference sequence). CDR3 loop: CSARGAALHF. The CDR3 nucleotides read TGCAGTGCTCGGGGGGCAGCCCTCCACTTT.

The chain joins TRBV5-1 to TRBJ2-1; TRBD1 matches at 9 bases. Trimming cost V 5 bases and J 8 bases; bases outside gene matches: 8. The CDR3 runs to 14 residues. Germline values: CDR1 SGHRS, CDR2 YFSETQ. CDR3 sequence: CASSSNRGLDEQFF. The DNA of the CDR3 is TGCGCCAGCAGTTCTAACAGGGGGCTCGATGAGCAGTTCTTC.

The rearrangement links TRBV3-1 (or the pseudogene TRBV3-2) to TRBJ1-3; weak D call: TRBD1 (5 bases). The CDR3 consists of 15 residues. The germline V gene encodes CDR1 LGHDT and CDR2 YNNKEL (reference sequence). The V gene lost 6 bases and the J gene lost 2 bases, with 14 bases spanning the gap. This chain's CDR3 is CASRKAGPAGNTIYF. The CDR3 nucleotides are TGTGCCAGCAGGAAAGCGGGGCCGGCTGGAAACACCATATATTTT.

The chain links TRBV24-1 to TRBJ2-2; TRBD2 is a possible D gene (5 bases). The CDR3 length is 13 residues. Germline CDR1 and CDR2: KGHDR and SFDVKD. Between the trimmed V and J ends, which lost 6 bases and 7 bases, there was a span of 11 bases. The DNA for the CDR3 is TGTGCCACCAGTCCAGATGGAGGCGGGGAGCTGTTTTTT. Amino acid sequence: CATSPDGGGELFF.

The chain couples TRBV9 to TRBJ1-1; D is unclear. CDR3 length: 13 amino acids. Deletions cut 10 bases from V and 1 base from J, with 14 bases between. CDR1 and CDR2 from the germline V gene are SGDLS and YYNGEE. The chain's CDR3 is CASQRGPNTEAFF. In DNA form, the CDR3 reads TGTGCCTCCCAGCGGGGTCCGAACACTGAAGCTTTCTTT.

V usage is TRBV7-9 and J usage is TRBJ1-2; 7 bases are shared with TRBD1. Germline loops: CDR1 SEHNR, CDR2 FQNEAQ (reference sequence). This CDR3 region has 15 residues. V lost 3 bases, J lost 3 bases, and 7 bases stayed unmatched. The CDR3 nucleotides read TGTGCCAGCAGCTTCGTGACAGGGCCTTACTATGGCTACACCTTC. Residues: CASSFVTGPYYGYTF.

J is TRBJ1-5 and V is TRBV5-6, with no clear D. CDR1 and CDR2 from the germline V gene are SGHDT and YYEEEE. This CDR3 is built from 13 residues. Deletions cut 1 base from V and 3 bases from J, with 5 bases between. The CDR3: CASSLTYNQPQHF. The DNA of the CDR3 is TGTGCCAGCAGCTTGACATACAATCAGCCCCAGCATTTT.

In this sample, this clone turned up a few times. The chain links TRBV6-5 to TRBJ1-5; the D gene is possibly TRBD1 (6 bases). V lost 5 bases, J lost 5 bases, and 10 bases lay in between. CDR1 is MNHEY, CDR2 SVGAGI, per germline. There are 13 residues in the CDR3. The CDR3: CASSPGDDQPQHF. The CDR3, as DNA: TGTGCCAGCAGTCCAGGGGATGATCAGCCCCAGCATTTT.

CDR3 nucleotide sequence: TGTGCCAGCAGCCCAGACAGAGATTACGAGCAGTACTTC. Amino acid sequence: CASSPDRDYEQYF. The chain recombines TRBV7-3 with TRBJ2-7; D is perhaps TRBD1 (5 bases). Germline V gene sequence: CDR1 SGHTA, CDR2 FQGTGA. There are 13 residues in the CDR3. V shed 5 bases and J shed 4 bases, with 12 bases lying between them.

V gene TRBV27 combines with J gene TRBJ2-7, with a possible D match to TRBD2 (6 bases). The CDR3 length is 15 residues. V was cut by 3 bases and J by 0 bases, with 12 bases left in between. Germline CDR1 is MNHEY and CDR2 is SMNVEV (reference sequence). CDR3 DNA: TGTGCCAGCAGTTTGGGGAGGCTGAGCTCCTACGAGCAGTACTTC. Protein: CASSLGRLSSYEQYF.

The chain has TRBV12-3 or TRBV12-4 and TRBJ2-1; 9 positions match TRBD2. The J segment lost 8 bases and the V segment lost 10 bases, leaving 6 bases of the junction unmatched. The CDR3 totals 12 residues. The CDR3 DNA sequence: TGTGCCATCCGAGCGGGGGGCCATGAGCAGTTCTTC. It is translated as CAIRAGGHEQFF.

The V and J genes are TRBV6-5 and TRBJ2-2; the match to TRBD2 covers 11 bases. CDR1 is MNHEY, CDR2 SVGAGI, per germline. V shed 11 bases and J 5 bases; nucleotides not matched to a gene: 7. The CDR3 is 14 residues long. DNA of the CDR3: TGTGCCGGCCATAGCGGGGGGGCGACCGGGGAGCTGTTTTTT. This sequence encodes CAGHSGGATGELFF.

This chain connects TRBV11-1 to TRBJ2-1; 7 bases match TRBD2. The CDR3 loop spans 13 amino acids. Germline V gene sequence: CDR1 SGHAT, CDR2 FQDESV (reference sequence). The junction had 4 bases not matched to a gene; V was cut back by 5 bases and J by 6 bases. CDR3 loop: CASSPGLPNEQFF. DNA for the CDR3: TGTGCCAGCAGCCCGGGACTACCCAATGAGCAGTTCTTC.

The chain employs TRBV5-1 and TRBJ1-2; D may be TRBD1 (6 bases). V was pared by 4 bases and J by 0 bases, with 10 bases between. Germline V CDR1 and CDR2: SGHRS, YFSETQ. The CDR3 has 14 amino acids. In DNA, the CDR3 is TGCGCCAGCAGCGAGGGACAAGCTAACTATGGCTACACCTTC. The encoded protein is CASSEGQANYGYTF. Using reference TRBV5-1 and TRBJ1-2 for the parts outside the CDR3, the full variable domain is KAGVTQTPRYLIKTRGQQVTLSCSPISGHRSVSWYQQTPGQGLQFLFEYFSETQRNKGNFPGRFSGRQFSNSRSEMNVSTLELGDSALYLCASSEGQANYGYTFGSGTRLTVV.

A few counts support this clone. The chain recombines TRBV25-1 with TRBJ1-4; D may be TRBD1 (5 bases). The CDR3 extends over 15 amino acids. Trimming removed 2 bases at V and 0 bases at J, with 7 bases between. Germline CDR1 MGHDK, CDR2 SYGVNS. In DNA form, the CDR3 reads TGTGCCAGCAGTGAAGACAGAACAACTAATGAAAAACTGTTTTTT. This gives the protein CASSEDRTTNEKLFF.

CDR3 region: CASSFHGQYEQFF. The CDR3 DNA follows: TGTGCCAGCAGTTTCCATGGACAGTACGAGCAGTTCTTC. V usage is TRBV27 and J usage is TRBJ2-1; weak D call: TRBD1 (6 bases). Germline V gene lookup returns CDR1 MNHEY and CDR2 SMNVEV (reference sequence). V lost 3 bases to trimming and J lost 10 bases, with 13 bases between them. The CDR3 extends over 13 amino acids.

The genes are TRBV10-3 and TRBJ1-6; possible D gene TRBD1, 6 bases. From germline, CDR1 is ENHRY and CDR2 SYGVKD. The CDR3 is 15 amino acids. With 0 bases removed from V and 6 bases from J, the gap between germline ends came to 9 bases. Here the CDR3 reads CAISESTGPNSPLHF. The CDR3 DNA reads TGTGCCATCAGTGAGTCCACAGGGCCTAATTCACCCCTCCACTTT.

The rearrangement joins TRBV27 to TRBJ1-4; D not certain. The V gene's germline CDR1 is MNHEY and CDR2 SMNVEV (reference sequence). Trimming stripped 3 bases from V and 3 bases from J, with 11 bases between. The CDR3 runs 15 residues. The CDR3 spells CASSLSVRSNEKLFF. The DNA for the CDR3 is TGTGCCAGCAGTTTGAGTGTCCGGTCTAATGAAAAACTGTTTTTT.

V usage is TRBV29-1 and J usage is TRBJ1-2; 8 positions match TRBD1. The CDR3 has 12 amino acids. V lost 7 bases, J lost 4 bases, and 5 bases stayed unmatched. In germline, CDR1 is SQVTM, CDR2 ANQGSEA. CDR3 DNA sequence: TGCAGCGCCTCACAGGGGGGCTATGGCTACACCTTC. Its translation: CSASQGGYGYTF.

The sample holds one count of this clone. This sequence joins TRBV1 and TRBJ1-4; TRBD1, the table's D call, lacks a check against the DNA. TRBV1 is classified as a pseudogene. The CDR3 totals 15 residues. The CDR3 sequence: CTSSQNTDRAQSLFF. As DNA, the CDR3 is TGCACCAGCAGCCAAAACACGGACAGGGCTCAATCCCTGTTTTTT.

The chain is built from TRBV29-1 and TRBJ1-1; TRBD1 agrees at 10 bases. The J segment lost 3 bases and the V segment lost 6 bases, leaving 4 bases of the junction unmatched. Germline V lookup: CDR1 SQVTM, CDR2 ANQGSEA. There are 13 residues in the CDR3. CDR3 region: CSVGQGRYTEAFF. The CDR3 DNA reads TGCAGCGTGGGACAGGGGAGGTACACTGAAGCTTTCTTT. The full variable domain, in which reference TRBV29-1 and TRBJ1-1 provide the parts outside the CDR3, is SAVISQKPSRDICQRGTSLTIQCQVDSQVTMMFWYRQQPGQSLTLIATANQGSEATYESGFVIDKFPISRPNLTFSTLTVSNMSPEDSSIYLCSVGQGRYTEAFFGQGTRLTVV.